The T cell receptor beta chain under discussion was sequenced for a study of CD8+CD57+ T cells in acquired aplastic anemia. Overall study context: DNA per sorted CD4+ or CD8+ sample ranged about 0.2 to 30 ug, averaging roughly 3.2 ug. Study-wide points: Patients and controls had in common approximately 29 CD8+ CDR3 sequences. No significant patient-versus-control difference appeared in CD8+ Simpson's diversity.

The patients chosen for sequencing had shown expansion of CD8+CD57+ cells (detected by flow cytometry). Everyone among the patients had severe acquired aplastic anemia. TCR beta VDJ and CDR3 were profiled, and genomic DNA was the template. MiXCR, run by TCRdb on the reads, gives a single entry per CDR3 protein. The profile shows some 200,000 distinct CDR3 sequences, 48% of them singletons. Trimming pared 4 bases from V and 4 bases from J, leaving 10 bases between. The CDR3 sequence is 13 residues long. The germline gives CDR1 SNHLY, CDR2 FYNNEI. About this clonotype itself: What it binds is unknown.

The receptor was derived from a human donor with aplastic anemia. V and J are TRBV2 and TRBJ1-2, with a possible D match to TRBD1 (6 bases). Sequenced: sorted CD4+, CD8+, or CD8+CD57+ T cells (not recorded which) from PBMCs. The CDR3 here is CASSVQGGYGYTF. The CDR3 DNA reads TGTGCCAGCAGTGTACAGGGAGGCTATGGCTACACCTTC.